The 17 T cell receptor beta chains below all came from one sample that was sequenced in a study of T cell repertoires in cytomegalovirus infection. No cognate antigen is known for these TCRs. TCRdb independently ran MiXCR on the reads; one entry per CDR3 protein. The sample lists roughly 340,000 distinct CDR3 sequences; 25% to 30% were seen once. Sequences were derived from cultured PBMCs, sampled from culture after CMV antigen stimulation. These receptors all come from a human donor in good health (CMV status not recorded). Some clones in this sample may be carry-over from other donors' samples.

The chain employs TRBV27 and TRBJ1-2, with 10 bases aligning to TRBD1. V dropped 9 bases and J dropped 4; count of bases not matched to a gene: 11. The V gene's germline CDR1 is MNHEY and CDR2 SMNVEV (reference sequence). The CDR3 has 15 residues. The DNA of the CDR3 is TGTGCCAGTTCGGGTCTAGGGACAGGGGCCTATGGCTACACCTTC. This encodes CASSGLGTGAYGYTF.

CDR3 DNA: TGTGCCAGCTACCGGGACAAAGGGGCTGGCTACACCTTC. Its translation is CASYRDKGAGYTF. The chain employs TRBV6-5 and TRBJ1-2; weak D call: TRBD1 (6 bases). V was clipped by 8 bases and J by 7 bases, with 17 bases between them. The V gene's germline CDR1 is MNHEY and CDR2 SVGAGI. This CDR3 has 13 residues.

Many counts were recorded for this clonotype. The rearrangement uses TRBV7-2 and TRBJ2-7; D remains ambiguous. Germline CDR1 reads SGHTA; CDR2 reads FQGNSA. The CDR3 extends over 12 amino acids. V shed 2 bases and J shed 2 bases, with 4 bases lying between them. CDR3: CASSLSAYEQYF. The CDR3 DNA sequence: TGTGCCAGCAGCTTATCAGCCTACGAGCAGTACTTC.

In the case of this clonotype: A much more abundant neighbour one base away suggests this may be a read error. CDR3 amino acids: CASSFDYGYTF. The CDR3 DNA sequence: TGTGCCAGCAGCTTCGACTATGGCTACACCTTC. This rearrangement joins TRBV7-9 to TRBJ1-2; D is unresolved. CDR3 length: 11 residues. Trimming cost V 3 bases and J 3 bases, with 2 bases left between them. In germline, CDR1 is SEHNR, CDR2 FQNEAQ (reference sequence).

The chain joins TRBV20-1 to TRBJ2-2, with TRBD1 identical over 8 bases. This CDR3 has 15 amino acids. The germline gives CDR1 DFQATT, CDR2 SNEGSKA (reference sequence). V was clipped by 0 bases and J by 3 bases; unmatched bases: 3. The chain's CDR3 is CSARDLTGDTGELFF. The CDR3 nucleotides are TGCAGTGCTAGAGATTTGACAGGGGACACCGGGGAGCTGTTTTTT.

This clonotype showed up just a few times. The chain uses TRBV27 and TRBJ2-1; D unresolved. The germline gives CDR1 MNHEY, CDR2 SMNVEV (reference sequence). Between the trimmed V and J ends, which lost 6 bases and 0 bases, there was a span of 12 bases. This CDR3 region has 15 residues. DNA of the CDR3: TGTGCCAGCAGCCTCGAAAATTACTCCTACAATGAGCAGTTCTTC. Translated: CASSLENYSYNEQFF.

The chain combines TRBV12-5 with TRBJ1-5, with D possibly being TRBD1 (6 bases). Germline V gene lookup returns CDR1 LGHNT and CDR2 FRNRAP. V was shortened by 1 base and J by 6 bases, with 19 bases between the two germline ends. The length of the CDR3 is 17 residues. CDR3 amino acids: CASGLALDSQTTQPQHF. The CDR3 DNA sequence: TGTGCTAGTGGTTTGGCCCTGGACAGCCAGACAACTCAGCCCCAGCATTTT. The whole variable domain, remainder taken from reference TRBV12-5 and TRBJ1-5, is DARVTQTPRHKVTEMGQEVTMRCQPILGHNTVFWYRQTMMQGLELLAYFRNRAPLDDSGMPKDRFSAEMPDATLATLKIQPSEPRDSAVYFCASGLALDSQTTQPQHFGDGTRLSIL.

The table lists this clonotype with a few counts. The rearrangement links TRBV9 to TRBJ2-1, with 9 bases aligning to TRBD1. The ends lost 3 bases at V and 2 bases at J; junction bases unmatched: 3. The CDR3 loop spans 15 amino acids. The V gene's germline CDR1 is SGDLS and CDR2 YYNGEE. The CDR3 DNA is TGTGCCAGCAGCGAACAGGGGGCACCCTACAATGAGCAGTTCTTC. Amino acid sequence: CASSEQGAPYNEQFF.

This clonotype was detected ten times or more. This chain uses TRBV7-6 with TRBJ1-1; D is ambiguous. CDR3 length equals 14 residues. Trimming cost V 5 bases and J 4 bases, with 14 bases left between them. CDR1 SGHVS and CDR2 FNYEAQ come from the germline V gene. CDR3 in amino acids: CASSLGTRGTEAFF. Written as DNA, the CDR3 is TGTGCCAGCAGCCTAGGAACTCGGGGCACTGAAGCTTTCTTT.

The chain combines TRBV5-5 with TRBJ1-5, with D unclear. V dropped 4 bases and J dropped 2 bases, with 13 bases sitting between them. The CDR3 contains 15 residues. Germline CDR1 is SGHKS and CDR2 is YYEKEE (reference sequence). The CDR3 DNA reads TGTGCCAGCAGCCACACATCCTCGGGCAATCAGCCCCAGCATTTT. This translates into CASSHTSSGNQPQHF.

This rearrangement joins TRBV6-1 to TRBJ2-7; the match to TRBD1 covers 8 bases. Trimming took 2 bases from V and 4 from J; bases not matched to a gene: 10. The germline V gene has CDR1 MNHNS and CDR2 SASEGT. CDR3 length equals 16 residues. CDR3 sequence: CASSEKGRGRLYEQYF. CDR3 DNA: TGTGCCAGCAGTGAAAAAGGCAGGGGGCGACTGTACGAGCAGTACTTC.

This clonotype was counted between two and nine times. The CDR3 sequence: CASSRLPLEAPQHF. The CDR3 bases are TGCGCCAGCAGCCGATTGCCCCTGGAGGCGCCCCAGCATTTT. V usage is TRBV5-1 and J usage is TRBJ1-5; D call uncertain. The CDR3 covers 14 residues. Germline V gives CDR1 SGHRS, CDR2 YFSETQ. V was clipped by 4 bases and J by 9 bases, with 17 bases between them. The full variable domain, completed using reference TRBV5-1 and TRBJ1-5, is KAGVTQTPRYLIKTRGQQVTLSCSPISGHRSVSWYQQTPGQGLQFLFEYFSETQRNKGNFPGRFSGRQFSNSRSEMNVSTLELGDSALYLCASSRLPLEAPQHFGDGTRLSIL.

CDR3 nucleotide sequence: TGTGCCAGCAGCCCCTTCCGTTCTAGCACAGATACGCAGTATTTT. Translated: CASSPFRSSTDTQYF. The chain recombines TRBV14 with TRBJ2-3, with D hard to call. CDR3 length: 15 amino acids. CDR1 and CDR2 (germline): SGHDN, FVKESK. V dropped 4 bases and J dropped 0 bases, with 11 bases sitting between them.

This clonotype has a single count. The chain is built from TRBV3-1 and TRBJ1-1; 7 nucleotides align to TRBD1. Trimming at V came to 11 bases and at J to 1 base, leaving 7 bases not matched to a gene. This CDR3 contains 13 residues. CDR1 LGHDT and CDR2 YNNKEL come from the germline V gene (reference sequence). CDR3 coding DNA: TGTGCCGCAGGGGGACAGTGGAACACTGAAGCTTTCTTT. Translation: CAAGGQWNTEAFF.

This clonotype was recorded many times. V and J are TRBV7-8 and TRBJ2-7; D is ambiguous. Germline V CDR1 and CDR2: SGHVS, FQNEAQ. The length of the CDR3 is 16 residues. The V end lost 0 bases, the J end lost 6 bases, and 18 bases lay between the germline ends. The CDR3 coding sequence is TGTGCCAGCAGCTTAGCGGTCCAGGTCCACCCTCGCGAGCAGTACTTC. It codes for CASSLAVQVHPREQYF.

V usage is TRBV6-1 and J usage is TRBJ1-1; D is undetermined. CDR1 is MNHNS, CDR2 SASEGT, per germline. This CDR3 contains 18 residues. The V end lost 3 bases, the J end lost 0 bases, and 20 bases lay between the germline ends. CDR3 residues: CASSDLVGQVLMNTEAFF. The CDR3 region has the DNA TGTGCCAGCAGTGATTTAGTCGGGCAGGTCCTCATGAACACTGAAGCTTTCTTT.

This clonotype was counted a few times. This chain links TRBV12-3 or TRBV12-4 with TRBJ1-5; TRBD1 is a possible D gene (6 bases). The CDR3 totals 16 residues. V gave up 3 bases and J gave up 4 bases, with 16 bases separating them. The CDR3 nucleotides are TGTGCCAGCAGTTTTGGGCGACAGGCCCTAAATCAGCCCCAGCATTTT. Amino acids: CASSFGRQALNQPQHF.